The 7 T cell receptor beta chains below were found in one sample sequenced in a study of blood T cell repertoires in COVID-19. Here immunoSEQ multiplex PCR was the method, and the copy in TCRdb shows in-frame clones only, minus some. Among 20,000 to 25,000 clones listed, around 80% were seen once. What was sequenced was peripheral blood. Receptors were obtained from a man in his 60s with active COVID-19.

This chain uses TRBV6-5 with TRBJ2-2; D gene uncertain. The CDR3 has 15 residues. V shed 6 bases and J shed 1 base, with 12 bases lying between them. CDR1 MNHEY and CDR2 SVGAGI come from the germline V gene. The CDR3 DNA is TGTGCCAGCAGCATACTAACTCTGAACACCGGGGAGCTGTTTTTT. This gives the protein CASSILTLNTGELFF.

By share, this clone ranks as medium-sized (0.01 to 0.1%). J is TRBJ2-2 and V is TRBV4-3; 12 bases map to TRBD1. V dropped 1 base and J dropped 8; count of bases not matched to a gene: 8. Germline V CDR1 and CDR2: LGHNA, YSLEER. The CDR3 covers 17 residues. In nucleotides, the CDR3 is TGCGCCAGCAGCCAAGCACCGGGACAGGGGGCGTCGGGGGAGCTGTTTTTT. Translating it yields CASSQAPGQGASGELFF.

This clone is deemed medium-sized. J is TRBJ1-5 and V is TRBV10-3, with D possibly being TRBD1 (5 bases). Germline V gene sequence: CDR1 ENHRY, CDR2 SYGVKD. The CDR3 runs 14 residues. V was trimmed by 2 bases and J by 5 bases, leaving 10 bases between them. The CDR3 sequence: CAISEGAGYQPQHF. The CDR3 DNA reads as TGTGCCATCAGTGAGGGGGCAGGATATCAGCCCCAGCATTTT.

The chain employs TRBV27 and TRBJ2-7, with D perhaps matching TRBD1 (6 bases). The germline V gene has CDR1 MNHEY and CDR2 SMNVEV (reference sequence). The CDR3 is 12 amino acids. Trimming stripped 8 bases from V and 4 bases from J, with 12 bases between. Written as DNA, the CDR3 is TGTGCCAGCTCCAGGGGTGGGTACGAGCAGTACTTC. Amino acids: CASSRGGYEQYF.

This clone was counted between two and nine times. This rearrangement joins TRBV5-1 to TRBJ1-1; 9 positions match TRBD1. Germline V gives CDR1 SGHRS, CDR2 YFSETQ. This CDR3 has 15 residues. Germline trimming cut 0 bases from V and 0 bases from J; bases unmatched to any gene: 0. CDR3 loop: CASSLGDRVNTEAFF. CDR3 nucleotides: TGCGCCAGCAGCTTGGGGGACAGGGTGAACACTGAAGCTTTCTTT.

J is TRBJ2-3 and V is TRBV27; 10 nucleotides line up with TRBD2. The V gene end was trimmed by 5 bases and the J gene end by 4 bases; junction bases not matched to a gene: 6. CDR3 length equals 15 residues. Germline V lookup: CDR1 MNHEY, CDR2 SMNVEV (reference sequence). The CDR3 here is CASSEREGVSDTQYF. CDR3 DNA sequence: TGTGCCAGCAGTGAGCGGGAGGGCGTCTCAGATACGCAGTATTTT.

This sequence joins TRBV18 and TRBJ1-3; TRBD1 agrees at 7 bases. Unmatched junction bases numbered 5, after V lost 3 bases and J lost 0 bases. The CDR3 has 16 residues. Germline CDR1 and CDR2: KGHSH and LQKENI. CDR3: CASSPLGQSSGNTIYF. The DNA for the CDR3 is TGTGCCAGCTCACCCCTGGGACAGAGCTCTGGAAACACCATATATTTT.